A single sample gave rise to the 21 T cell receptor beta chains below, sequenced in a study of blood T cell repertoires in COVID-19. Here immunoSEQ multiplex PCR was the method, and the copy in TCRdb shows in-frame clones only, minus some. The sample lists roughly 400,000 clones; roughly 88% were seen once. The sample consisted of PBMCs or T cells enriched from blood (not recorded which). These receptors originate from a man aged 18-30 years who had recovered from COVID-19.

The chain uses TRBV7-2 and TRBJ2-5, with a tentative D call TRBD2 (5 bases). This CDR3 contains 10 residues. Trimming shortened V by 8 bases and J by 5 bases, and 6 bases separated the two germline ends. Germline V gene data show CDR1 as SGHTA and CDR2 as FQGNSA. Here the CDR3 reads CASGSETQYF. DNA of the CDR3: TGTGCCAGCGGGAGTGAGACCCAGTACTTC.

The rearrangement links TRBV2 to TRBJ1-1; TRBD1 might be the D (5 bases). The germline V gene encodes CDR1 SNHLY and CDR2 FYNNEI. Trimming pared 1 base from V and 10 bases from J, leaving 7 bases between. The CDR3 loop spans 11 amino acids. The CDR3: CASSEVRVAFF. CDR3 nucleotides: TGTGCCAGCAGTGAAGTCAGGGTAGCTTTCTTT.

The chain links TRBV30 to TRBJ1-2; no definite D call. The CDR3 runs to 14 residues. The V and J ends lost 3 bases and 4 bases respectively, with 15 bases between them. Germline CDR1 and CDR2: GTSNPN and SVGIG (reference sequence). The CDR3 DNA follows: TGTGCCTGGAGAGCGGAAGATTTTTCCTATGGCTACACCTTC. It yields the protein CAWRAEDFSYGYTF.

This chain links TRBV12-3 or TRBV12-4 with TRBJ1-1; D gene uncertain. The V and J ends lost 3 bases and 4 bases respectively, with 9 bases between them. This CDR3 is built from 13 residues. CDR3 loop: CASSLFRGTEAFF. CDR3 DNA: TGTGCCAGCAGTTTGTTTCGGGGCACTGAAGCTTTCTTT.

CDR3 protein: CASSVGTSGTGELFF. The CDR3 DNA sequence: TGTGCCAGCAGCGTCGGGACTAGCGGTACCGGGGAGCTGTTTTTT. This chain uses TRBV9 with TRBJ2-2; 11 positions match TRBD2. Germline V gene lookup returns CDR1 SGDLS and CDR2 YYNGEE. V trimming: 2 bases; J trimming: 5 bases; junction bases outside the gene matches: 2. The CDR3 spans 15 residues.

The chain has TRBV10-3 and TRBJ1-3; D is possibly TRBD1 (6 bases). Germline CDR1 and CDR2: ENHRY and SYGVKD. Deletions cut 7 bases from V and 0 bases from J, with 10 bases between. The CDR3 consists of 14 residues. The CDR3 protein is CAIMAGASGNTIYF. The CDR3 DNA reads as TGTGCCATCATGGCGGGGGCCTCTGGAAACACCATATATTTT.

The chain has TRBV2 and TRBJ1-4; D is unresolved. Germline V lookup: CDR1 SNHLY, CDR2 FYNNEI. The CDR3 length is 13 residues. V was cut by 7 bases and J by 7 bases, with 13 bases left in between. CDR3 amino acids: CASTLRRSEKLFF. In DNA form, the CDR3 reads TGTGCCAGCACCCTAAGAAGGAGTGAAAAACTGTTTTTT. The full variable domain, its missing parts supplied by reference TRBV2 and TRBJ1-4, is EPEVTQTPSHQVTQMGQEVILRCVPISNHLYFYWYRQILGQKVEFLVSFYNNEISEKSEIFDDQFSVERPDGSNFTLKIRSTKLEDSAMYFCASTLRRSEKLFFGSGTQLSVL.

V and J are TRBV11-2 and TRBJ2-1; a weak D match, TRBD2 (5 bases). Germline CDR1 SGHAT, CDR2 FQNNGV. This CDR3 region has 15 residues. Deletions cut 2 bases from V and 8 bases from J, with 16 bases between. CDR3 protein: CASSLKSGPPHEQFF. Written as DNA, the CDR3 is TGTGCCAGCAGCTTAAAGAGCGGCCCGCCTCATGAGCAGTTCTTC.

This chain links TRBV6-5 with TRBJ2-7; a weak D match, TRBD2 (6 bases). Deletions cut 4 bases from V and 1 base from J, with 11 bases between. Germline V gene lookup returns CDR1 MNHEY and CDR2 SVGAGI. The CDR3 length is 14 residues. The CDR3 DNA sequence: TGTGCCAGCAGTTCAGCCGGGGGATCCTACGAGCAGTACTTC. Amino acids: CASSSAGGSYEQYF.

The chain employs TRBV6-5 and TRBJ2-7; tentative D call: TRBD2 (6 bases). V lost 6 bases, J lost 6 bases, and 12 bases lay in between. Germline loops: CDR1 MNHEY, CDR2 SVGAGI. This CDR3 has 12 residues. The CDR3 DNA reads TGTGCCAGCAGCCGACTAGTTGCCGAGCAGTACTTC. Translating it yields CASSRLVAEQYF.

The CDR3 sequence: CASSLAGGRGNYGYTF. CDR3 DNA: TGCGCCAGCAGCTTGGCCGGAGGCAGGGGTAACTATGGCTACACCTTC. This chain links TRBV5-1 with TRBJ1-2; tentatively, D is TRBD1 (6 bases). The CDR3 runs to 16 residues. Germline values: CDR1 SGHRS, CDR2 YFSETQ. V lost 0 bases and J lost 1, with 13 bases in between.

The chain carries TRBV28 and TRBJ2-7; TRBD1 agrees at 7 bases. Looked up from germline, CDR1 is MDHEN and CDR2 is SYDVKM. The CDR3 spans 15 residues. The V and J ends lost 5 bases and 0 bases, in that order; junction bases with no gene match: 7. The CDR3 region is CASSPQDRNSYEQYF. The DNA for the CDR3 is TGTGCCAGCAGTCCACAGGACAGGAACTCCTACGAGCAGTACTTC.

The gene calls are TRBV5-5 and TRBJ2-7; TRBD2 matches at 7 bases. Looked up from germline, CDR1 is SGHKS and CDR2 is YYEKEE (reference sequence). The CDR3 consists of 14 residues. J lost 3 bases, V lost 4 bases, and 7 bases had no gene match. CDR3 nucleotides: TGTGCCAGCAGCACACCGGGGGGAGTCTACGAGCAGTACTTC. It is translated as CASSTPGGVYEQYF.

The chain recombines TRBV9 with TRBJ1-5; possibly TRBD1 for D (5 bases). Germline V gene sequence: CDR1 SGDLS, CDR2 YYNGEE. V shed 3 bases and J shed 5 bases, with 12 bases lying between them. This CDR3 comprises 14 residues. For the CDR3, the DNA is TGTGCCAGCAGCGGGCAGGGCGTTTATCAGCCCCAGCATTTT. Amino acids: CASSGQGVYQPQHF.

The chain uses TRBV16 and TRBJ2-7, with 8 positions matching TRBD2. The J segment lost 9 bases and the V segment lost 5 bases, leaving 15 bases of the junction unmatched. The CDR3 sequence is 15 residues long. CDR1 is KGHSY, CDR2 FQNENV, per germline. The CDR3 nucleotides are TGTGCCAGCAGCGAAGCGGGGGTGGGCAGATTCGTGCAGTACTTC. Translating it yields CASSEAGVGRFVQYF. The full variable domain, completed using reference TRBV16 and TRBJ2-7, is GEEVAQTPKHLVRGEGQKAKLYCAPIKGHSYVFWYQQVLKNEFKFLISFQNENVFDETGMPKERFSAKCLPNSPCSLEIQATKLEDSAVYFCASSEAGVGRFVQYFGPGTRLTVT.

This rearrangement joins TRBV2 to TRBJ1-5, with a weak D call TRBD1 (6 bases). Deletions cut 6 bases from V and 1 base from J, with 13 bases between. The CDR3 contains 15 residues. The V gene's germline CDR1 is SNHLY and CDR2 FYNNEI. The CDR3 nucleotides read TGTGCCAGCAGCCGGGACATCTTGAGCAATCAGCCCCAGCATTTT. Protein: CASSRDILSNQPQHF.

The DNA for the CDR3 is TGTGCCAGCAGCCAAGATGACAGGGCGGGCACCGGGGAGCTGTTTTTT. Its translation: CASSQDDRAGTGELFF. This chain joins TRBV4-2 and TRBJ2-2; 7 bases align to TRBD1. This CDR3 is built from 16 residues. With V trimmed by 0 bases and J by 4 bases, 5 bases remained unmatched. CDR1 LGHNA and CDR2 YNFKEQ come from the germline V gene.

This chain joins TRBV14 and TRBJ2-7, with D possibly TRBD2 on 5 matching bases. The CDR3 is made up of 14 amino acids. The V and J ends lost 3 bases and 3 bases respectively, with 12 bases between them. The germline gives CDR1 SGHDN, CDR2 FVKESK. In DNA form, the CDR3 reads TGTGCCAGCAGCCATTCCAGGAGGTACTACGAGCAGTACTTC. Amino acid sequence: CASSHSRRYYEQYF.

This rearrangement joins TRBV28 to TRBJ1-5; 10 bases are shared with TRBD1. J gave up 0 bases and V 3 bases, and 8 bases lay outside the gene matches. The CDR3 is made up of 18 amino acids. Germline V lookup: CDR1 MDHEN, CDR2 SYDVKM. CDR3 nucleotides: TGTGCCAGCAGTTTGCCGACAGGGGGCCTCTATAGCAATCAGCCCCAGCATTTT. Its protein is CASSLPTGGLYSNQPQHF.

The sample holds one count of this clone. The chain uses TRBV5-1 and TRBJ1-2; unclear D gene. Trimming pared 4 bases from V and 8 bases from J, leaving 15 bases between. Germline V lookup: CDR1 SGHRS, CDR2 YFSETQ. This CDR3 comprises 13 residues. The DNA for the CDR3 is TGCGCCAGCAGCCCGACCACTGGAGGAGGCTACACCTTC. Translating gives CASSPTTGGGYTF.

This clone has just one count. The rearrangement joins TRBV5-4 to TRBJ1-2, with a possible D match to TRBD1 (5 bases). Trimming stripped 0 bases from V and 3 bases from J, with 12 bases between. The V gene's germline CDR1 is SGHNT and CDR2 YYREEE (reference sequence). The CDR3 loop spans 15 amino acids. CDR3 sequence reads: CASSLVGRVDYGYTF. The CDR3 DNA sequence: TGTGCCAGCAGCTTGGTTGGCAGGGTTGACTATGGCTACACCTTC.